The rows below give T cell receptor beta chains drawn from one sample of a study of cytomegalovirus exposure and HLA in healthy donors. Here immunoSEQ multiplex PCR was the method, and the copy in TCRdb shows in-frame clones only, minus some. The sample lists some 130,000 clones; around 77% were seen once. The sequenced sample was PBMCs. These TCRs come from a man aged 25 to 40 in good health. Both conserved end residues are part of each CDR3.

v_gene: TRBV6-1; j_gene: TRBJ2-1; CDR3aa: CASSEAVPPMENEQFF
v_gene: TRBV7-9; j_gene: TRBJ2-3; CDR3aa: CASSLAADTQYF
v_gene: TRBV6-1; j_gene: TRBJ1-2; CDR3aa: CASRDSIYGYTF
v_gene: TRBV6-5; j_gene: TRBJ1-6; CDR3aa: CASSYGASYNSPLHF
v_gene: TRBV18; j_gene: TRBJ2-7; CDR3aa: CASSVAGGTYEQYF
v_gene: TRBV19; j_gene: TRBJ2-4; CDR3aa: CASRRDRGDVNKNIQYF
v_gene: TRBV28; j_gene: TRBJ2-1; CDR3aa: CASSPSGNNEQFF
v_gene: TRBV6-5; j_gene: TRBJ1-5; CDR3aa: CASSPAGRSNQPQHF
v_gene: TRBV29-1; j_gene: TRBJ2-7; CDR3aa: CSVEDPDRGAYEQYF
v_gene: TRBV6-5; j_gene: TRBJ1-2; CDR3aa: CASSLPGTPTLTF
v_gene: TRBV5-4; j_gene: TRBJ2-3; CDR3aa: CASSGPRDTDTQYF
v_gene: TRBV9; j_gene: TRBJ1-5; CDR3aa: CASSVGSGEPQHF
v_gene: TRBV11-2; j_gene: TRBJ2-7; CDR3aa: CASSLPGGFEQYF
v_gene: TRBV11-3; j_gene: TRBJ2-3; CDR3aa: CASSLVAPDTQYF
v_gene: TRBV2; j_gene: TRBJ1-5; CDR3aa: CASSGSSRLNQPQHF
v_gene: TRBV9; j_gene: TRBJ2-1; CDR3aa: CASTLDPGEQFF
v_gene: TRBV10-2; j_gene: TRBJ1-4; CDR3aa: CASMGQGREKLFF
v_gene: TRBV11-2; j_gene: TRBJ2-1; CDR3aa: CASSLVDEQFF
v_gene: TRBV5-1; j_gene: TRBJ2-3; CDR3aa: CASSLRSVGGSRTDTQYF
v_gene: TRBV4-3; j_gene: TRBJ2-5; CDR3aa: CASSQDRSAESETQYF
v_gene: TRBV6-1; j_gene: TRBJ1-5; CDR3aa: CASNRQSQPQHF
v_gene: TRBV9; j_gene: TRBJ2-2; CDR3aa: CASSVEGDTYTGELFF
v_gene: TRBV14; j_gene: TRBJ2-5; CDR3aa: CASSQVRALTETQYF
v_gene: TRBV5-1; j_gene: TRBJ1-3; CDR3aa: CASNTGTGENTIYF
v_gene: TRBV19; j_gene: TRBJ2-1; CDR3aa: CASSILKTSGAYNEQFF
v_gene: TRBV5-6; j_gene: TRBJ1-2; CDR3aa: CASSPRGRGSGYTF
v_gene: TRBV7-2; j_gene: TRBJ2-7; CDR3aa: CASSKDNLPEQYF
v_gene: TRBV5-4; j_gene: TRBJ1-3; CDR3aa: CASRATGEGNTIYF
v_gene: TRBV11-3; j_gene: TRBJ2-2; CDR3aa: CASSLMTRTSAGELFF
v_gene: TRBV30; j_gene: TRBJ2-3; CDR3aa: CAWGGWDTQYF
v_gene: TRBV4-1; j_gene: TRBJ1-2; CDR3aa: CASSQAGGLSYGYTF
v_gene: TRBV2; j_gene: TRBJ2-3; CDR3aa: CASSSGLSTDTQYF
v_gene: TRBV19; j_gene: TRBJ1-2; CDR3aa: CASSRQGVDGYTF
v_gene: TRBV27; j_gene: TRBJ2-1; CDR3aa: CASVLGPCEQFF
v_gene: TRBV6-1; j_gene: TRBJ2-7; CDR3aa: CASSVGTSGRGEQYF
v_gene: TRBV7-3; j_gene: TRBJ2-2; CDR3aa: CASSPLQGGGGELFF
v_gene: TRBV23-1; j_gene: TRBJ1-1; CDR3aa: CASSQWEGNTEAFF
v_gene: TRBV27; j_gene: TRBJ1-2; CDR3aa: CASSLQGSNYGYTF
v_gene: TRBV7-9; j_gene: TRBJ1-1; CDR3aa: CATGGRLNTEAFF
v_gene: TRBV7-8; j_gene: TRBJ2-7; CDR3aa: CASSILEGQNYEQYF
v_gene: TRBV7-9; j_gene: TRBJ2-3; CDR3aa: CASSLTGLDTQYF
v_gene: TRBV7-9; j_gene: TRBJ2-7; CDR3aa: CSSSPRSGTELYEQYF
v_gene: TRBV29-1; j_gene: TRBJ1-1; CDR3aa: CSVLSGSGAFF
v_gene: TRBV7-2; j_gene: TRBJ1-5; CDR3aa: CASSLLQLSGPQHF
v_gene: TRBV7-9; j_gene: TRBJ2-6; CDR3aa: CASSTFQNRVNSGANVLTF
v_gene: TRBV9; j_gene: TRBJ1-4; CDR3aa: CASSEAGGHGANEKLFF
v_gene: TRBV6-5; j_gene: TRBJ2-3; CDR3aa: CASSKSGNTDTQYF
v_gene: TRBV29-1; j_gene: TRBJ1-2; CDR3aa: CSALPRGDGYTF
v_gene: TRBV28; j_gene: TRBJ2-1; CDR3aa: CASRTGDSYNEQFF
v_gene: TRBV5-1; j_gene: TRBJ2-7; CDR3aa: CASSLDGGTDYEQYF
v_gene: TRBV6-5; j_gene: TRBJ2-7; CDR3aa: CASRSGLATSYEQYF